This record covers a single TCR beta chain. Its antigen is unknown. The study reverse transcribed the entire isolated RNA, so it sequenced expressed TCRB transcripts. Sequencing was performed with immunoSEQ multiplex PCR; in TCRdb, only in-frame clones are kept and a portion is missing. Here the sample spans roughly 400,000 clones, around a tenth being singletons. This specimen comes from a study of beta chain features in type 1 diabetes. Overall study results and limits: Any HLA type influence on TCRB rearrangement was left unresolved here. People with Type 1 diabetes carried modestly yet significantly shorter TCRB CDR3s in all four CD4+ subsets. A potential PCR bias toward shorter templates would be equal in patient and control samples.

One heparinised draw, averaging roughly 110 mL, was taken per donor. Isolation of CD4+ naive, central memory, regulatory and stem cell-like memory cells was achieved by sorting via CD45RO/CCR7/CD25/CD127/CD95/CD27. The CDR3 contains 14 residues. Germline CDR1 and CDR2: SGHRS and YFSETQ. Trimming cost V 1 base and J 6 bases; bases outside gene matches: 7. The V and J genes are TRBV5-1 and TRBJ2-7; 7 nucleotides match TRBD1. Sequencing was done on a sample of central memory CD4+ T cells from blood. The source of this sequence is a man aged 25-45 years with type 1 diabetes. The CDR3 bases are TGCGCCAGCAGCTTGACAGGGGAAGGGGGCGAGCAGTACTTC. Its translation: CASSLTGEGGEQYF. Variable domain in full (rest from reference TRBV5-1 and TRBJ2-7): KAGVTQTPRYLIKTRGQQVTLSCSPISGHRSVSWYQQTPGQGLQFLFEYFSETQRNKGNFPGRFSGRQFSNSRSEMNVSTLELGDSALYLCASSLTGEGGEQYFGPGTRLTVT.